The TCR beta chain described here comes from a study of OX40 agonist ivuxolimab in advanced cancers. Turning to the study itself: Patients were dosed with the agonistic anti-OX40 (CD134) antibody ivuxolimab.

Produced via immunoSEQ multiplex PCR; TCRdb's table is partial and in-frame only. The sample lists under 20,000 clones; 80% to 90% were seen once. Germline CDR1 is MGHDK and CDR2 is SYGVNS. With 4 bases clipped from V and 8 bases from J, the junction kept 7 bases outside the gene matches. This CDR3 is 15 amino acids long. Any history of autoimmune disease or systemic immunosuppression disqualified patients. The sample was CD4+ or CD8+ T cells sorted from blood, taken in a trial of the OX40 agonist ivuxolimab. This chain joins TRBV25-1 and TRBJ2-1, with 11 bases matching TRBD2. This TCR came from an adult with an advanced solid tumor such as melanoma, head and neck, liver or kidney cancer. The CDR3 DNA is TGTGCCAGCAGTGTAGGTAGCGGGAGGGTATATGAGCAGTTCTTC. Protein sequence: CASSVGSGRVYEQFF.